These 28 T cell receptor beta chains were sequenced from one sample in a study of OX40 agonist ivuxolimab in advanced cancers. TCRdb's table, derived via immunoSEQ multiplex PCR, lists solely in-frame clones and lacks some. Seen here are about 71,000 clones, 86% observed once, and the top ten hold approximately 1.1%. The specimen comprised CD4+ or CD8+ T cells sorted from blood, sampled in a trial of the OX40 agonist ivuxolimab. These receptors all come from an adult with an advanced solid tumor such as melanoma, head and neck, liver or kidney cancer.

The rearrangement uses TRBV18 and TRBJ2-7, with a weak D call TRBD1 (6 bases). With 3 bases removed from V and 0 bases from J, the gap between germline ends came to 12 bases. The CDR3 is 15 residues long. From germline, CDR1 is KGHSH and CDR2 LQKENI. The CDR3 region has the DNA TGTGCCAGCTCACCCAACACAGGGAGCTCCTACGAGCAGTACTTC. Its protein product is CASSPNTGSSYEQYF. The entire variable domain, with the rest obtained from reference TRBV18 and TRBJ2-7, is as follows: NAGVMQNPRHLVRRRGQEARLRCSPMKGHSHVYWYRQLPEEGLKFMVYLQKENIIDESGMPKERFSAEFPKEGPSILRIQQVVRGDSAAYFCASSPNTGSSYEQYFGPGTRLTVT.

DNA for the CDR3: TGTGCCAGCAGCTTATTAGGGAGCACCGGGGAGCTGTTTTTT. Its translation: CASSLLGSTGELFF. The genes are TRBV7-2 and TRBJ2-2, with D possibly TRBD2 on 5 matching bases. The CDR3 length is 14 residues. Looked up from germline, CDR1 is SGHTA and CDR2 is FQGNSA. V was trimmed by 2 bases and J by 4 bases, leaving 8 bases between them.

The chain uses TRBV7-9 and TRBJ2-1; D possibly corresponds to TRBD1 (5 bases). There are 15 residues in the CDR3. The ends were cut back, 3 bases at V and 0 bases at J, with 9 bases in the middle. CDR1 is SEHNR and CDR2 is FQNEAQ in the germline V gene (reference sequence). CDR3 loop: CASSFGAPSYNEQFF. CDR3 DNA sequence: TGTGCCAGCAGCTTTGGGGCCCCCTCCTACAATGAGCAGTTCTTC.

The chain employs TRBV5-8 and TRBJ2-5, with TRBD2 matching 9 bases. The CDR3 spans 14 residues. V lost 4 bases and J lost 5; bases outside the gene matches: 6. In germline, CDR1 is SGHTS, CDR2 YDEGEE. The CDR3 DNA sequence: TGTGCCAGCAGCCCAAGCGGGAGGCCGGAGACCCAGTACTTC. Translated: CASSPSGRPETQYF.

This chain joins TRBV25-1 and TRBJ2-3; 7 bases map to TRBD2. V gave up 2 bases and J gave up 0 bases; unmatched junction bases: 8. Per the germline V gene, CDR1 is MGHDK and CDR2 is SYGVNS. This CDR3 has 17 residues. The CDR3 reads CASSEEVGRGSTDTQYF. The CDR3 bases are TGTGCCAGCAGTGAAGAGGTCGGGCGGGGGAGCACAGATACGCAGTATTTT.

The rearrangement uses TRBV7-3 and TRBJ2-1; D is possibly TRBD2 (6 bases). Looked up from germline, CDR1 is SGHTA and CDR2 is FQGTGA. The CDR3 covers 11 residues. The ends were cut back, 4 bases at V and 12 bases at J, with 10 bases in the middle. CDR3 nucleotide sequence: TGTGCCAGCAGCTCCGGGGGTGGGCAGTTCTTC. This sequence encodes CASSSGGGQFF.

The rearrangement joins TRBV9 to TRBJ1-4; TRBD1 might be the D (6 bases). The CDR3 has 15 amino acids. Per germline, CDR1 SGDLS and CDR2 YYNGEE. V lost 0 bases and J lost 7, with 13 bases in between. CDR3: CASSVGLQGGEKLFF. The CDR3 DNA follows: TGTGCCAGCAGCGTAGGTCTACAGGGTGGTGAAAAACTGTTTTTT.

The rearrangement uses TRBV27 and TRBJ2-3; TRBD2 is a possible D gene (6 bases). This CDR3 is built from 12 residues. Germline loops: CDR1 MNHEY, CDR2 SMNVEV (reference sequence). Trimming left V 3 bases short and J 9 bases short, with 10 bases between. The CDR3 loop reads CASSFNGRTQYF. CDR3 in DNA: TGTGCCAGCAGTTTTAACGGGAGAACGCAGTATTTT.

J is TRBJ2-1 and V is TRBV5-1; 12 nucleotides line up with TRBD2. The CDR3 has 21 residues. The germline V gene has CDR1 SGHRS and CDR2 YFSETQ. V lost 2 bases and J lost 0; bases outside the gene matches: 15. The CDR3 here is CASSLTGRTSGISSSYNEQFF. The CDR3 DNA follows: TGCGCCAGCAGCTTAACGGGACGGACTAGCGGGATTTCGAGCTCCTACAATGAGCAGTTCTTC.

This clone was counted once. The chain has TRBV27 and TRBJ2-3, with TRBD2 identical over 14 bases. The CDR3 is made up of 16 amino acids. Germline CDR1 is MNHEY and CDR2 is SMNVEV (reference sequence). Losses at the gene ends were 4 bases for V and 5 bases for J; bases not matched to a gene: 5. In nucleotides, the CDR3 is TGTGCCAGCAGTTCGGGACTAGCGGGAGCGGGAGATACGCAGTATTTT. Translating it yields CASSSGLAGAGDTQYF.

This sequence joins TRBV29-1 and TRBJ2-2; 7 bases fit TRBD1. Germline assignment: CDR1 SQVTM and CDR2 ANQGSEA. The V segment lost 4 bases and the J segment 1 base; nucleotides outside the gene matches: 3. The length of the CDR3 is 14 residues. CDR3 residues: CSVVGQRNTGELFF. The DNA for the CDR3 is TGCAGCGTTGTGGGACAGAGGAACACCGGGGAGCTGTTTTTT.

The J gene is TRBJ1-5, the V gene TRBV2; 9 nucleotides match TRBD1. Losses at the gene ends were 6 bases for V and 4 bases for J; bases not matched to a gene: 4. Germline CDR1 and CDR2: SNHLY and FYNNEI. The length of the CDR3 is 14 residues. The CDR3 region has the DNA TGTGCCAGCAGGCTAGGGACAGGGAATCAGCCCCAGCATTTT. Protein sequence: CASRLGTGNQPQHF.

V and J are TRBV10-3 and TRBJ2-7, with 13 bases that match TRBD2. Unmatched junction bases numbered 1, after V lost 8 bases and J lost 3 bases. The CDR3 runs 13 residues. CDR1 and CDR2 (germline): ENHRY, SYGVKD. CDR3 nucleotide sequence: TGTGCCATCGGGACTAGCGGGGACTACGAGCAGTACTTC. Its protein product is CAIGTSGDYEQYF.

On this clone: Different DNA sequences within this sample yield the same CDR3. J is TRBJ2-1 and V is TRBV29-1; no clear D. CDR1 and CDR2 from the germline V gene are SQVTM and ANQGSEA. The CDR3 is 12 residues long. Trimming took 4 bases from V and 0 from J, leaving 4 bases between them. CDR3 amino acids: CSVVSSYNEQFF. CDR3 nucleotide sequence: TGCAGCGTTGTCAGCTCCTACAATGAGCAGTTCTTC.

The CDR3 sequence is CASSLGGLREKLFF. The CDR3 nucleotides are TGCGCCAGCAGCTTGGGGGGACTTCGTGAAAAACTGTTTTTT. This chain uses TRBV5-1 with TRBJ1-4; D is perhaps TRBD1 (5 bases). The CDR3 runs 14 residues. Germline lookup yields CDR1 SGHRS and CDR2 YFSETQ. Trimming stripped 0 bases from V and 7 bases from J, with 10 bases between.

This chain links TRBV2 with TRBJ1-2; tentative D call: TRBD1 (6 bases). The CDR3 spans 14 residues. In germline, CDR1 is SNHLY, CDR2 FYNNEI. V lost 2 bases to trimming and J lost 3 bases, with 10 bases between them. CDR3 coding DNA: TGTGCCAGCAGTGAACAGGGGCCGTACTATGGCTACACCTTC. It is translated as CASSEQGPYYGYTF. Complete variable domain (other parts from reference TRBV2 and TRBJ1-2): EPEVTQTPSHQVTQMGQEVILRCVPISNHLYFYWYRQILGQKVEFLVSFYNNEISEKSEIFDDQFSVERPDGSNFTLKIRSTKLEDSAMYFCASSEQGPYYGYTFGSGTRLTVV.

V usage is TRBV7-2 and J usage is TRBJ2-3; 7 bases map to TRBD2. Germline CDR1 is SGHTA and CDR2 is FQGNSA. Trimming removed 4 bases from V and 3 bases from J; junction bases left unmatched: 10. The CDR3 is 16 amino acids. CDR3 sequence reads: CASSSGAGGSTDTQYF. Here the CDR3 DNA reads TGTGCCAGCAGCTCCGGGGCCGGGGGGAGTACAGATACGCAGTATTTT.

The chain uses TRBV7-2 and TRBJ1-2; possibly TRBD1 for D (6 bases). The CDR3 is made up of 13 amino acids. V shed 3 bases and J shed 3 bases, with 8 bases lying between them. Germline lookup yields CDR1 SGHTA and CDR2 FQGNSA. The CDR3 bases are TGTGCCAGCAGCTTCGGACAGCACTATGGCTACACCTTC. It yields the protein CASSFGQHYGYTF.

Note on this clone: The identical CDR3 is also encoded by other nucleotide sequences in the sample. CDR3 residues: CSVGGLAGGGGETQYF. In DNA form, the CDR3 reads TGCAGCGTTGGCGGACTAGCGGGAGGGGGAGGGGAGACCCAGTACTTC. The rearrangement uses TRBV29-1 and TRBJ2-5, with 15 bases fitting TRBD2. V was pared by 4 bases and J by 5 bases, with 8 bases of the junction left unmatched. The CDR3 spans 16 residues. CDR1 is SQVTM, CDR2 ANQGSEA, per germline.

The V call is TRBV7-2, the J call TRBJ1-1; D not certain. The CDR3 consists of 13 residues. Germline assignment: CDR1 SGHTA and CDR2 FQGNSA. Deletions cut 5 bases from V and 1 base from J, with 8 bases between. CDR3 protein: CASSPGRNTEAFF. For the CDR3, the DNA is TGTGCCAGCAGCCCCGGACGGAACACTGAAGCTTTCTTT.

The chain couples TRBV30 to TRBJ2-3; the D is unclear. The CDR3 is 12 residues long. The V end was cut by 2 bases, the J end by 6 bases, with 9 bases between. Looked up from germline, CDR1 is GTSNPN and CDR2 is SVGIG (reference sequence). CDR3 residues: CAWSFQLDTQYF. CDR3 in DNA: TGTGCCTGGAGTTTCCAGTTGGATACGCAGTATTTT.

The rearrangement uses TRBV10-2 and TRBJ1-1; D is undetermined. The CDR3 consists of 13 residues. CDR1 and CDR2 (germline): WSHSY, SAAADI. Trimming took off 2 bases at V and 0 bases at J, with 4 bases between the two ends. This CDR3 reads CASSEGMNTEAFF. The DNA of the CDR3 is TGCGCCAGCAGTGAGGGAATGAACACTGAAGCTTTCTTT.

The chain couples TRBV21-1 to TRBJ1-1. TRBV21-1 is listed as a pseudogene. CDR3 length: 14 residues. The CDR3 spells CASSMSGGGTEAFF. Here the CDR3 DNA reads TGTGCCAGCAGCATGAGCGGGGGAGGCACTGAAGCTTTCTTT.

The chain carries TRBV11-2 and TRBJ2-1, with D perhaps assigned TRBD1 or TRBD2 (5 bases each). Germline V gives CDR1 SGHAT, CDR2 FQNNGV. The V end lost 0 bases, the J end lost 5 bases, and 11 bases lay between the germline ends. CDR3 length: 15 amino acids. CDR3 protein: CASSLDWGRHNEQFF. CDR3 in DNA: TGTGCCAGCAGCTTAGATTGGGGGAGACACAATGAGCAGTTCTTC.

The chain carries TRBV5-4 and TRBJ2-2, with TRBD2 as a possible D gene (5 bases). Per the germline V gene, CDR1 is SGHNT and CDR2 is YYREEE (reference sequence). The CDR3 sequence is 16 residues long. Trimming removed 3 bases from V and 2 bases from J, with 14 bases in between. The CDR3 sequence: CASSSLSSGNTGELFF. CDR3 sequence (DNA): TGTGCCAGCAGCTCCCTTTCCAGCGGAAACACCGGGGAGCTGTTTTTT.

The chain recombines TRBV5-6 with TRBJ2-2; TRBD1 is a possible D gene (6 bases). The CDR3 sequence is 15 residues long. V lost 1 base and J lost 4, with 11 bases in between. Per the germline V gene, CDR1 is SGHDT and CDR2 is YYEEEE. CDR3: CASSLQGLGTGELFF. In DNA form, the CDR3 reads TGTGCCAGCAGCTTGCAGGGGCTGGGCACCGGGGAGCTGTTTTTT.

The chain recombines TRBV11-1 with TRBJ2-5; the D gene is possibly TRBD1 (5 bases). In germline, CDR1 is SGHAT, CDR2 FQDESV (reference sequence). Trimming shortened V by 5 bases and J by 1 base, and 11 bases separated the two germline ends. This CDR3 comprises 14 residues. CDR3 sequence reads: CASSPTGIQETQYF. Written as DNA, the CDR3 is TGTGCCAGCAGCCCTACAGGCATCCAAGAGACCCAGTACTTC.

The J gene is TRBJ2-5, the V gene TRBV7-3; D unresolved. V lost 0 bases, J lost 5 bases, and 7 bases lay in between. The CDR3 has 13 amino acids. The germline V gene encodes CDR1 SGHTA and CDR2 FQGTGA. The CDR3 nucleotides read TGTGCCAGCAGCTTAACGATATCGGAGACCCAGTACTTC. Translation: CASSLTISETQYF.